This T cell receptor beta chain was sequenced in a study of OX40 agonist ivuxolimab in advanced cancers. Study context: Every 2 weeks, patients got intravenous ivuxolimab at one of six dose levels (0.01-10 mg/kg).

Deletions cut 5 bases from V and 0 bases from J, with 6 bases between. Germline V gives CDR1 LNHDA, CDR2 SQIVND (reference sequence). The CDR3 has 13 amino acids. TCRdb's copy holds only in-frame clones and misses some; the assay was immunoSEQ multiplex PCR. Here the sample spans 45,000 to 50,000 clones, roughly 93% being singletons. This sample comprised CD4+ or CD8+ T cells sorted from blood, obtained in a trial of the OX40 agonist ivuxolimab. The clonotype originates from an adult with an advanced solid tumor such as melanoma, head and neck, liver or kidney cancer. V is TRBV19 and J is TRBJ2-3; D not certain. The CDR3 protein is CASSVTSTDTQYF. The CDR3 nucleotides read TGTGCCAGTAGTGTCACAAGCACAGATACGCAGTATTTT.